This is a list of T cell receptor beta chains from one sample in a study of neurological immune-mediated disorders. TCRdb re-called the 5' RACE reads with MiXCR, one entry per CDR3 protein. The repertoire includes 50,000 or so distinct CDR3 sequences, less than 4% of them detected once, and 5.5% to 7.5% sits in the top ten. The sample comprised PBMCs. The receptors were sampled from a man aged 60-69 years with multiple sclerosis. The CDR3 runs from the conserved cysteine through the conserved F or W. D genes are given only for firm matches. Clone size is given for some rows only: seen once, a few or many times, or a class if the clone is expanded.

TRBV4-1	TRBJ2-7	few	NA	TGCGCCAGCAGCCAGACACACGCTACGGAGAACTACGAGCAGTACTTC	CASSQTHATENYEQYF
TRBV4-1	TRBJ2-3	many	NA	TGCGCCAGCAGCCTTCCAGGGGCCACAGATACGCAGTATTTT	CASSLPGATDTQYF
TRBV5-1	TRBJ2-3	many	TRBD2	TGCGCCAGCAGCTTTGGTAGCGGGAGGACAGATACGCAGTATTTT	CASSFGSGRTDTQYF
TRBV20-1	TRBJ2-7	NA	NA	TGCAGTGCTAGAGATCTTAAAACCTACGAGCAGTACTTC	CSARDLKTYEQYF
TRBV20-1	TRBJ2-3	many	NA	TGCAGTGCCCCCGGCCGTACTTCAGATACGCAGTATTTT	CSAPGRTSDTQYF
TRBV20-1	TRBJ2-1	many	NA	TGCAGTGCCTCCAGCAATGAGCAGTTCTTC	CSASSNEQFF
TRBV9	TRBJ1-4	NA	TRBD1	TGTGCCAGCAGTCGAACCGGGACAGGGATTGAAAAACTGTTTTTT	CASSRTGTGIEKLFF
TRBV20-1	TRBJ2-4	many	TRBD1	TGCAGTGCGGACCGGGACAGAGGTTCCAAAAACATTCAGTACTTC	CSADRDRGSKNIQYF
TRBV20-1	TRBJ1-4	many	NA	TGCAGTGCTATTAGCTGGAGCAGAGCAACTAATGAAAAACTGTTTTTT	CSAISWSRATNEKLFF
TRBV27	TRBJ1-2	many	TRBD1	TGTGCCAGCAGTTTATCAGACAGGGGCAGATATGGCTACACCTTC	CASSLSDRGRYGYTF
TRBV12-3/TRBV12-4	TRBJ1-2	many	NA	TGTGCCAGCAGTTTCGCTCATGGCTACACCTTC	CASSFAHGYTF
TRBV5-6	TRBJ1-2	many	TRBD1	TGTGCCAGCAGCAACGGGACAGGGGAGTCCATCTATGGCTACACCTTC	CASSNGTGESIYGYTF
TRBV20-1	TRBJ1-5	many	NA	TGCAGTGCTATAAGGGGTGGCAATCAGCCCCAGCATTTT	CSAIRGGNQPQHF
TRBV20-1	TRBJ2-5	many	TRBD2	TGCAGTGCTACCCTAGCGGAAGGGCAGACCCAGTACTTC	CSATLAEGQTQYF
TRBV20-1	TRBJ2-5	many	NA	TGCAGTGCTAGAGTTGGGAGCGAGACCCAGTACTTC	CSARVGSETQYF
TRBV3-1	TRBJ2-3	many	NA	TGTGCCAGCAGCCAAGGGGGTAGCGGTCTCACAGATACGCAGTATTTT	CASSQGGSGLTDTQYF
TRBV10-3	TRBJ1-1	few	NA	TGTGCCATCAGTTCGACAGGAATGAACACTGAAGCTTTCTTT	CAISSTGMNTEAFF
TRBV6-6	TRBJ1-4	many	TRBD1	TGTGCCAGCAGTCCAGTAACAGGGGTGGTTGAAAAACTGTTTTTT	CASSPVTGVVEKLFF
TRBV5-1	TRBJ2-3	many	TRBD1	TGCGCCAGCAGCACCCTTCCAGGGGGTGCTAGCACAGATACGCAGTATTTT	CASSTLPGGASTDTQYF
TRBV6-1	TRBJ1-1	many	TRBD1	TGTGCCAGCAACGGACAGGTATCCACTGAAGCTTTCTTT	CASNGQVSTEAFF
TRBV20-1	TRBJ2-7	many	NA	TGCAGTGCTAGAGATCTAGGCGGGGGCACCTACGAGCAGTACTTC	CSARDLGGGTYEQYF
TRBV5-1	TRBJ2-1	many	NA	TGCGCCAGCACCATGAGCGGTTACAATGAGCAGTTCTTC	CASTMSGYNEQFF
TRBV5-1	TRBJ2-3	many	NA	TGCGCCAGCAGCCCGGACCGTGGCACAGATACGCAGTATTTT	CASSPDRGTDTQYF
TRBV10-3	TRBJ2-7	few	TRBD1	TGTGCCATCAGTCCCGGGGGGACAGGGTCCTCCTACGAGCAGTACTTC	CAISPGGTGSSYEQYF
TRBV24-1	TRBJ2-1	many	NA	TGTGCCACCAGTACCAAGGCCCATGAGCAGTTCTTC	CATSTKAHEQFF
TRBV11-2	TRBJ2-2	many	NA	TGTGCCAGCCCGCCCCAGGGGAACACCGGGGAGCTGTTTTTT	CASPPQGNTGELFF
TRBV5-1	TRBJ2-7	many	NA	TGCGCCAGCAGCTCTTCCTCGATGAGGGAGCAGTACTTC	CASSSSSMREQYF
TRBV6-6	TRBJ2-5	many	NA	TGTGCCAGCAGTTACGGCGCAGGGAGGTCACAAGAGACCCAGTACTTC	CASSYGAGRSQETQYF
TRBV20-1	TRBJ2-7	many	NA	TGCAGTGCTCCCCCTGAATATTCCTACGAGCAGTACTTC	CSAPPEYSYEQYF
TRBV30	TRBJ2-2	many	NA	TGTGCCTGGAGTGTAAGGGGGTTCGGCGGGGAGCTGTTTTTT	CAWSVRGFGGELFF
TRBV20-1	TRBJ1-5	many	NA	TGCAGTGCCCTCAGGGCGGGGAGGAATCAGCCCCAGCATTTT	CSALRAGRNQPQHF